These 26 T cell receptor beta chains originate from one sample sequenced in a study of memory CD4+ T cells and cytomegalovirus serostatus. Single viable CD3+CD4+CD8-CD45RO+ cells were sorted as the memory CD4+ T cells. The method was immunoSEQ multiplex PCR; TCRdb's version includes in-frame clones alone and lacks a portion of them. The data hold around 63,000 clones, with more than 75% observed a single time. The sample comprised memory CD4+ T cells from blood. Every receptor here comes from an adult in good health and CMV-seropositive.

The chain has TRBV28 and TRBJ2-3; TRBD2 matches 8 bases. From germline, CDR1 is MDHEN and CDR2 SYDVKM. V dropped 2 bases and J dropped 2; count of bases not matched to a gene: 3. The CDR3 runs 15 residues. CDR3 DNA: TGTGCCAGCAGTTTACCTAGCGGGCTCACAGATACGCAGTATTTT. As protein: CASSLPSGLTDTQYF.

CDR3 amino acids: CASSLGGPGELFF. For the CDR3, the DNA is TGTGCCAGCAGTTTAGGAGGGCCCGGGGAGCTGTTTTTT. The chain joins TRBV28 to TRBJ2-2; maybe TRBD2 (6 bases). Germline V gene lookup returns CDR1 MDHEN and CDR2 SYDVKM. Trimming removed 2 bases at V and 6 bases at J, with 7 bases between. The CDR3 sequence is 13 residues long.

CDR3: CASSQGTGVSYGYTF. The CDR3 DNA sequence: TGTGCCAGCAGCCAAGGGACAGGGGTTTCCTATGGCTACACCTTC. This chain links TRBV7-2 with TRBJ1-2; 10 nucleotides align to TRBD1. The germline CDR1 and CDR2 sequences are SGHTA and FQGNSA. The ends lost 5 bases at V and 4 bases at J; junction bases unmatched: 7. The CDR3 sequence is 15 residues long.

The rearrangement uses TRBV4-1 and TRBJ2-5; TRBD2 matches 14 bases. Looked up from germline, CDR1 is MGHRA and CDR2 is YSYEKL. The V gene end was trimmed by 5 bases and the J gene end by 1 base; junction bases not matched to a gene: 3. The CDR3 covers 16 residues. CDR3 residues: CASSKGLAGGQETQYF. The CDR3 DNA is TGCGCCAGCAGCAAAGGACTAGCGGGGGGCCAAGAGACCCAGTACTTC.

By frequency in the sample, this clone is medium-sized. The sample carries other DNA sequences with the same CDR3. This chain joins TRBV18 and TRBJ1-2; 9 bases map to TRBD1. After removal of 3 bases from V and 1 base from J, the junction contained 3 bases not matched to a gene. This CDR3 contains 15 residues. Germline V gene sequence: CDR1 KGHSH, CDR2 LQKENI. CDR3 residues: CASSPDRGNNYGYTF. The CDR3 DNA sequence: TGTGCCAGCTCACCTGACAGGGGGAATAACTATGGCTACACCTTC.

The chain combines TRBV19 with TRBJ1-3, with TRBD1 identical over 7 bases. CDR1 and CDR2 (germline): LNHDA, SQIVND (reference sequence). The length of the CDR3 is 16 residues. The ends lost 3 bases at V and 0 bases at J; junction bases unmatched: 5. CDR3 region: CASSITGVNSGNTIYF. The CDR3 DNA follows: TGTGCCAGTAGTATCACAGGGGTGAACTCTGGAAACACCATATATTTT.

The CDR3 spells CASSRRTSSTDTQYF. CDR3 coding DNA: TGTGCCAGCAGCCGACGGACTAGCTCGACAGATACGCAGTATTTT. V is TRBV6-6 and J is TRBJ2-3, with 8 positions matching TRBD2. CDR3 length: 15 residues. V shed 6 bases and J 3 bases; nucleotides not matched to a gene: 8. Per germline, CDR1 MNHNY and CDR2 SVGAGI (reference sequence).

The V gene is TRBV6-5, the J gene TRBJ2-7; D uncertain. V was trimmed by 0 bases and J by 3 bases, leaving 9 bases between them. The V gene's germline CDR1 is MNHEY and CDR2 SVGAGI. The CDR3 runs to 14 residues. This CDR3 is CASSYSNGLYEQYF. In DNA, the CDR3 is TGTGCCAGCAGTTACTCGAACGGCCTCTACGAGCAGTACTTC.

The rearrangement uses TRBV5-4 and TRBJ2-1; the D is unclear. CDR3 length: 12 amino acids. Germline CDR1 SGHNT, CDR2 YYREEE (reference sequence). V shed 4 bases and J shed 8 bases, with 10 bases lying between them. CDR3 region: CASSTPSDEQFF. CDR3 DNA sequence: TGTGCCAGCAGCACCCCTAGTGATGAGCAGTTCTTC.

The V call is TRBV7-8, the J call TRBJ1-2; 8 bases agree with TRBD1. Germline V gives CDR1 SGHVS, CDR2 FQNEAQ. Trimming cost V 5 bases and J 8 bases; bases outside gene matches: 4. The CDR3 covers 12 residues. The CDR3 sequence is CASSKDRDGYTF. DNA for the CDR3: TGTGCCAGCAGCAAGGACAGGGACGGCTACACCTTC. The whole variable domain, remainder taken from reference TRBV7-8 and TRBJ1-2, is GAGVSQSPRYKVAKRGQDVALRCDPISGHVSLFWYQQALGQGPEFLTYFQNEAQLDKSGLPSDRFFAERPEGSVSTLKIQRTQQEDSAVYLCASSKDRDGYTFGSGTRLTVV.

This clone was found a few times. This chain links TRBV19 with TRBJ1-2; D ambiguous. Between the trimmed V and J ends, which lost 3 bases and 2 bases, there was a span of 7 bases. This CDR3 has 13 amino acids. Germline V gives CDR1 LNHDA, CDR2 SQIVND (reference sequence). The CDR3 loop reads CASSIPSNYGYTF. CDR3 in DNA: TGTGCCAGTAGTATTCCGTCAAACTATGGCTACACCTTC.

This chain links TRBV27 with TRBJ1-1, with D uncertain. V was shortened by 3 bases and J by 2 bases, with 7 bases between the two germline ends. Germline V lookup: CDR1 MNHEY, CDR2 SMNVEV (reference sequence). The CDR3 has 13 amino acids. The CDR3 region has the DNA TGTGCCAGCAGTTTCGACTCTAACACTGAAGCTTTCTTT. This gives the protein CASSFDSNTEAFF.

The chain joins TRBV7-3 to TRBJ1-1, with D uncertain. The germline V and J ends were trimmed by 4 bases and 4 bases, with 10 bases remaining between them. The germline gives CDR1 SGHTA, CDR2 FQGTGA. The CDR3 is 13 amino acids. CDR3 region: CASSSSLGTEAFF. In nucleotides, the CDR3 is TGTGCCAGCAGCTCTTCCCTAGGCACTGAAGCTTTCTTT.

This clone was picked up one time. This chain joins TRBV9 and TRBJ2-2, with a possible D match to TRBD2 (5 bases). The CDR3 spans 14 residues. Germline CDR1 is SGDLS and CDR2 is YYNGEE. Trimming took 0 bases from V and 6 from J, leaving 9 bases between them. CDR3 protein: CASSVVASPGELFF. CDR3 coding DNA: TGTGCCAGCAGCGTAGTAGCTAGCCCCGGGGAGCTGTTTTTT.

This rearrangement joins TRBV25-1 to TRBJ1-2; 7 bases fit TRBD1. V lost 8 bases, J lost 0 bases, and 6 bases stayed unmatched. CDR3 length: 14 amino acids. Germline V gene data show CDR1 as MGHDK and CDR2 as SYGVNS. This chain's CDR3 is CASGTGDPNYGYTF. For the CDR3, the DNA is TGTGCCAGCGGCACAGGGGACCCTAACTATGGCTACACCTTC.

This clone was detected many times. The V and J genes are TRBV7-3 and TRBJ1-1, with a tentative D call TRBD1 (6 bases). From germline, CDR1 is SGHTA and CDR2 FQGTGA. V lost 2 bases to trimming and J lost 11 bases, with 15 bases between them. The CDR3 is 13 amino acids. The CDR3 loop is CASSLLQDSLAFF. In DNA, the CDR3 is TGTGCCAGCAGCTTACTTCAGGACAGCCTGGCTTTCTTT.

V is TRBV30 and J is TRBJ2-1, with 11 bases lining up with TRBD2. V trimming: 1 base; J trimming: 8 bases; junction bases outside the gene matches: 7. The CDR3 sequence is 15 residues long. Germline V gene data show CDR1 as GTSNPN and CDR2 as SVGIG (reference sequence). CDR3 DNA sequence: TGTGCCTGGAGTGCCCAGGGACTAGCGGTGGATGAGCAGTTCTTC. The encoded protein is CAWSAQGLAVDEQFF.

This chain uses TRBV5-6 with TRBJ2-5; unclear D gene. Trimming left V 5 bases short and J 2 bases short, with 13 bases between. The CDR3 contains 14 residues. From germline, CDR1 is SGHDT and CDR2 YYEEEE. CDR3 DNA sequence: TGTGCCAGCAGTCAAGACACCCTTCAAGAGACCCAGTACTTC. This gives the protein CASSQDTLQETQYF.

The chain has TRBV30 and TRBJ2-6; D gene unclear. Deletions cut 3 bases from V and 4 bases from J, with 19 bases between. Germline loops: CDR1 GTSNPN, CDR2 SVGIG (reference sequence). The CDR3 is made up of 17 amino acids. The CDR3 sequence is CAWRQRPKGTGANVLTF. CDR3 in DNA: TGTGCCTGGAGACAAAGGCCAAAGGGAACCGGGGCCAACGTCCTGACTTTC. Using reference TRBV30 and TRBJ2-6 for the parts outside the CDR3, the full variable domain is SQTIHQWPATLVQPVGSPLSLECTVEGTSNPNLYWYRQAAGRGLQLLFYSVGIGQISSEVPQNLSASRPQDRQFILSSKKLLLSDSGFYLCAWRQRPKGTGANVLTFGAGSRLTVL.

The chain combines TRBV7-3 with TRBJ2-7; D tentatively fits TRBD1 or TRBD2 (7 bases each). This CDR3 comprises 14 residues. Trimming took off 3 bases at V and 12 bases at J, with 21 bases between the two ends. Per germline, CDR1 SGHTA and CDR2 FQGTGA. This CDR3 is CASSFLTGTIYRYF. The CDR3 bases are TGTGCCAGCAGCTTTTTGACAGGGACTATTTACCGGTACTTC. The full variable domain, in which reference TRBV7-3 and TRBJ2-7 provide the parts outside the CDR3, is GAGVSQTPSNKVTEKGKYVELRCDPISGHTALYWYRQSLGQGPEFLIYFQGTGAADDSGLPNDRFFAVRPEGSVSTLKIQRTERGDSAVYLCASSFLTGTIYRYFGPGTRLTVT.

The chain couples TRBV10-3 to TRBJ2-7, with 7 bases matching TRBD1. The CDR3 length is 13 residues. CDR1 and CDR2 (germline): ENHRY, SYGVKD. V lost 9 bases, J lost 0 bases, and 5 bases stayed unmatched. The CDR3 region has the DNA TGTGCCATAAGGGACAGAGGCTCCTACGAGCAGTACTTC. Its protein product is CAIRDRGSYEQYF.

Written as DNA, the CDR3 is TGCGCCAGCAGCCTGGGACAGGTTATGCAAGAGACCCAGTACTTC. It encodes CASSLGQVMQETQYF. The J gene is TRBJ2-5, the V gene TRBV5-1; TRBD1 aligns across 8 bases. The germline gives CDR1 SGHRS, CDR2 YFSETQ. Unmatched junction bases numbered 7, after V lost 4 bases and J lost 2 bases. This CDR3 comprises 15 residues.

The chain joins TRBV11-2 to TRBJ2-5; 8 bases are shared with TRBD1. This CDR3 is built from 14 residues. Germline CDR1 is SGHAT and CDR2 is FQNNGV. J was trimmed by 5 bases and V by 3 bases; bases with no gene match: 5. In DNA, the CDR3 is TGTGCCAGCAGCTTGGACAGGGAAGGGGAGACCCAGTACTTC. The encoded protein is CASSLDREGETQYF.

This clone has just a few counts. In DNA form, the CDR3 reads TGTGCCAGCAGCTTTGAGGGGCGCACAGATACGCAGTATTTT. It encodes CASSFEGRTDTQYF. The chain carries TRBV7-2 and TRBJ2-3; D may be TRBD1 or TRBD2 (5 bases each). The CDR3 consists of 14 residues. Germline V gene sequence: CDR1 SGHTA, CDR2 FQGNSA. Trimming pared 3 bases from V and 1 base from J, leaving 8 bases between.

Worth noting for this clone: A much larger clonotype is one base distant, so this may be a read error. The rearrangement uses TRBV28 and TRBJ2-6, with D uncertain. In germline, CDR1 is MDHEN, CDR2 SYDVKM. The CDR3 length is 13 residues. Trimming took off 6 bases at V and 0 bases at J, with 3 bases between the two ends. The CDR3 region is CASSDSGANVLTF. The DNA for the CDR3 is TGTGCCAGCAGCGACTCTGGGGCCAACGTCCTGACTTTC.

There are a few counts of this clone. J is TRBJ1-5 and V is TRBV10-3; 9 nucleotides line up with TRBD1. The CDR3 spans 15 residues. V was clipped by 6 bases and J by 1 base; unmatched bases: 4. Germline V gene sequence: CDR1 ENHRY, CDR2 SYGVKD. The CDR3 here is CAIRGDRESNQPQHF. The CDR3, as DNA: TGTGCCATCAGGGGGGACAGGGAGAGCAATCAGCCCCAGCATTTT.